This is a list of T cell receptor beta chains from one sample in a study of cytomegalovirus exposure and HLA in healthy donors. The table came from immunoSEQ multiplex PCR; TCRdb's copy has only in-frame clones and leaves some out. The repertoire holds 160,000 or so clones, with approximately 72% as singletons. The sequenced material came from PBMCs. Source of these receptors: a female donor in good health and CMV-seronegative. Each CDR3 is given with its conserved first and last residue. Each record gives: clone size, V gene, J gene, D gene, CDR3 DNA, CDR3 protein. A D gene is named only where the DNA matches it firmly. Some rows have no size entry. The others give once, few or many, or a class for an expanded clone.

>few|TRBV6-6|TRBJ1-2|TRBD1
TGTGCCAGCCTACAGGGGGAGGCTAACTATGGCTACACCTTC
CASLQGEANYGYTF
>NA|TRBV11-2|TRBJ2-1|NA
TGTGCCAGCAGCTTAGAATTATCAGTCAACAATGAGCAGTTCTTC
CASSLELSVNNEQFF
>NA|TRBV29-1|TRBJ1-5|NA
TGCAGCGTCAGAGACAGATACAATCAGCCCCAGCATTTT
CSVRDRYNQPQHF
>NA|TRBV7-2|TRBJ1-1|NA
TGTGCCAGCAGCCGTAATCCACGGGGGACGGAAGCTTTCTTT
CASSRNPRGTEAFF
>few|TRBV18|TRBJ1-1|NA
TGTGCCAGCTCACCACTCCAGGTGAGAACTGAAGCTTTCTTT
CASSPLQVRTEAFF
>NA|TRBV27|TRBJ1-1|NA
TGTGCCAGCAGCGTGACCGGGAAAGCGCTAAACACTGAAGCTTTCTTT
CASSVTGKALNTEAFF
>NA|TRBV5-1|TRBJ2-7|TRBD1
TGCGCCAGCAGCTTAAGCCTGGGACAGGGATCCTACGAGCAGTACTTC
CASSLSLGQGSYEQYF
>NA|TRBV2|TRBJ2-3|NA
TGTGCCAGCAGAGGCCCGGGACTGGATACGCAGTATTTT
CASRGPGLDTQYF
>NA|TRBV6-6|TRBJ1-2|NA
TGTGCCAGCAGTTACGGGGGGGGTGGCTACACCTTC
CASSYGGGGYTF
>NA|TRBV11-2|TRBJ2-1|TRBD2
TGTGCCAGCAGCTTAGGACTAGCGGGAGGCAATGAGCAGTTCTTC
CASSLGLAGGNEQFF
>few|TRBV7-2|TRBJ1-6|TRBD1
TGTGCCAGCAGCCCCAGGCGTCAGGGGGTCTCACCCCTCCACTTT
CASSPRRQGVSPLHF
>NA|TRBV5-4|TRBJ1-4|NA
TGTGCCAGCAGCACAGACAGGTCTGAGGAAAAACTGTTTTTT
CASSTDRSEEKLFF